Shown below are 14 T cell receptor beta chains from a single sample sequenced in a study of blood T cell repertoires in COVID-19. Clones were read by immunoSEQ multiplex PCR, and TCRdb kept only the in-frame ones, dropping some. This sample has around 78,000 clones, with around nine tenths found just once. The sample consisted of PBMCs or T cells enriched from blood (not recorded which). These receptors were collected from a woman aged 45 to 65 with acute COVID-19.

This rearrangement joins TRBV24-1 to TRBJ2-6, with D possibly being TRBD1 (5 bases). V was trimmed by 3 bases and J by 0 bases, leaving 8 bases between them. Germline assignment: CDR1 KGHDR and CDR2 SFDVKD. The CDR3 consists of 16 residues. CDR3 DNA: TGTGCCACCAGTGATCAGGGATACTCTGGGGCCAACGTCCTGACTTTC. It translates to CATSDQGYSGANVLTF.

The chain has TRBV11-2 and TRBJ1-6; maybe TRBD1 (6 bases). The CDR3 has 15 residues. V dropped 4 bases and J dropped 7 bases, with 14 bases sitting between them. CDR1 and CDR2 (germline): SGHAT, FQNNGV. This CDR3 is CASSYGQSANSPLHF. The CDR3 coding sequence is TGTGCCAGCAGCTACGGACAGTCTGCCAATTCACCCCTCCACTTT. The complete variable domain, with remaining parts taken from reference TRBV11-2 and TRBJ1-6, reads EAGVAQSPRYKIIEKRQSVAFWCNPISGHATLYWYQQILGQGPKLLIQFQNNGVVDDSQLPKDRFSAERLKGVDSTLKIQPAKLEDSAVYLCASSYGQSANSPLHFGNGTRLTVT.

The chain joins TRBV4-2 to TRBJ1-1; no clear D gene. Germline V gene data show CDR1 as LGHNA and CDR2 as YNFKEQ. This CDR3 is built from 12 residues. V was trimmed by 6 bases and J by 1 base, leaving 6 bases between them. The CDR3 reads CASSQQNTEAFF. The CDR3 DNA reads TGTGCCAGCAGTCAACAGAACACTGAAGCTTTCTTT.

Here the CDR3 DNA reads TGTGCCAGCAGCTTAGATATAGGCGGGAACTCCTACGAGCAGTACTTC. Translated: CASSLDIGGNSYEQYF. V usage is TRBV11-2 and J usage is TRBJ2-7; D is perhaps TRBD2 (6 bases). From germline, CDR1 is SGHAT and CDR2 FQNNGV. The CDR3 consists of 16 residues. V lost 0 bases to trimming and J lost 0 bases, with 12 bases between them.

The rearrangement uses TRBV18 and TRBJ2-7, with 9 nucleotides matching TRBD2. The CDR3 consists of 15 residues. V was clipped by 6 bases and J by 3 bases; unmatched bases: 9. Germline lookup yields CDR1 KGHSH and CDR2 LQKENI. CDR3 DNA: TGTGCCAGCTCCCGGACTAGCGCGTTACTCTACGAGCAGTACTTC. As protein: CASSRTSALLYEQYF. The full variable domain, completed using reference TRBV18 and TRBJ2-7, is NAGVMQNPRHLVRRRGQEARLRCSPMKGHSHVYWYRQLPEEGLKFMVYLQKENIIDESGMPKERFSAEFPKEGPSILRIQQVVRGDSAAYFCASSRTSALLYEQYFGPGTRLTVT.

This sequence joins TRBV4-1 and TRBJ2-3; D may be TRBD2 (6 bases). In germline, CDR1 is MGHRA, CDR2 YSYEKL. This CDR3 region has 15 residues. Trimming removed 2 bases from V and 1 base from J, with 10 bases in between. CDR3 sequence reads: CASSQLGLRTDTQYF. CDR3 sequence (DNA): TGCGCCAGCAGCCAACTGGGACTCCGCACAGATACGCAGTATTTT.

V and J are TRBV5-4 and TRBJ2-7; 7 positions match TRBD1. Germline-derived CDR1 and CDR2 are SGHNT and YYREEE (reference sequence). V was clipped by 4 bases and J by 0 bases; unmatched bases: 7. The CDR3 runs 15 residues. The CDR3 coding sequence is TGTGCCAGCAGCGAAAGGACAGGAGACTCCTACGAGCAGTACTTC. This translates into CASSERTGDSYEQYF. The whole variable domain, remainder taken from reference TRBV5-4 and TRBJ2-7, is ETGVTQSPTHLIKTRGQQVTLRCSSQSGHNTVSWYQQALGQGPQFIFQYYREEENGRGNFPPRFSGLQFPNYSSELNVNALELDDSALYLCASSERTGDSYEQYFGPGTRLTVT.

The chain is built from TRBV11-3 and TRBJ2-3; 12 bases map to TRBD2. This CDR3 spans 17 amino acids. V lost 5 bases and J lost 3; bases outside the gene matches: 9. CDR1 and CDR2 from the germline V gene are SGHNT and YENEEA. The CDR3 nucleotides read TGTGCCAGCAGCAAGCGACTAGCGGGAGATGGGACAGATACGCAGTATTTT. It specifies CASSKRLAGDGTDTQYF.

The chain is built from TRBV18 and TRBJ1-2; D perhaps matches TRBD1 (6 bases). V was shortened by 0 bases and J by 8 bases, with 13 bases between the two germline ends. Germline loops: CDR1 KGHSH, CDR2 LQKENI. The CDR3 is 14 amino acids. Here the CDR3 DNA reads TGTGCCAGCTCACCACCATACAGGGAGGGAGGCTACACCTTC. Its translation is CASSPPYREGGYTF.

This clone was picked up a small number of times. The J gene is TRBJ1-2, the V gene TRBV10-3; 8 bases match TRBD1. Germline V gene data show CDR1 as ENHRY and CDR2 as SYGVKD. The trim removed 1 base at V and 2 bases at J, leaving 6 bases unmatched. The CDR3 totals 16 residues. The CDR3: CAISELDRDWNYGYTF. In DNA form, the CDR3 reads TGTGCCATCAGTGAGTTGGACAGGGATTGGAACTATGGCTACACCTTC.

Written as DNA, the CDR3 is TGCGCCAGCAGTCGGGACAGGGGGCGGTATGGCTACACCTTC. Translated, it gives CASSRDRGRYGYTF. The chain couples TRBV10-2 to TRBJ1-2; 12 bases match TRBD1. Trimming cost V 5 bases and J 5 bases; bases outside gene matches: 3. The CDR3 is 14 residues long. Germline V lookup: CDR1 WSHSY, CDR2 SAAADI.

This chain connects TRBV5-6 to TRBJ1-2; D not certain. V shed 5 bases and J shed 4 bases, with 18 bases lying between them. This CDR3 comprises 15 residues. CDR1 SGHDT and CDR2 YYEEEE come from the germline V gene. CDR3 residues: CASRDGNSWLYGYTF. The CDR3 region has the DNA TGTGCCAGCAGAGACGGGAATTCTTGGCTCTATGGCTACACCTTC. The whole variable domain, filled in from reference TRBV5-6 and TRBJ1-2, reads DAGVTQSPTHLIKTRGQQVTLRCSPKSGHDTVSWYQQALGQGPQFIFQYYEEEERQRGNFPDRFSGHQFPNYSSELNVNALLLGDSALYLCASRDGNSWLYGYTFGSGTRLTVV.

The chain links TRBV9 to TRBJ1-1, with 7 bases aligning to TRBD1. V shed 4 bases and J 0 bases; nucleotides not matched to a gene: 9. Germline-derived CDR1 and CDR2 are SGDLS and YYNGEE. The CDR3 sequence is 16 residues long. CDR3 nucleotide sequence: TGTGCCAGCAGCCCCGACAGGGTTGGAGTGAACACTGAAGCTTTCTTT. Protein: CASSPDRVGVNTEAFF.

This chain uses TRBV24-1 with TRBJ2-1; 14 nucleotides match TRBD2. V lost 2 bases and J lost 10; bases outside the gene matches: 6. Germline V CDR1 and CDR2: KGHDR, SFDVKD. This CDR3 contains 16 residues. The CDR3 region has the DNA TGTGCCACCAGTGATTCCGGACTAGCGGGAGGTGGGGAGCAGTTCTTC. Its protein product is CATSDSGLAGGGEQFF.